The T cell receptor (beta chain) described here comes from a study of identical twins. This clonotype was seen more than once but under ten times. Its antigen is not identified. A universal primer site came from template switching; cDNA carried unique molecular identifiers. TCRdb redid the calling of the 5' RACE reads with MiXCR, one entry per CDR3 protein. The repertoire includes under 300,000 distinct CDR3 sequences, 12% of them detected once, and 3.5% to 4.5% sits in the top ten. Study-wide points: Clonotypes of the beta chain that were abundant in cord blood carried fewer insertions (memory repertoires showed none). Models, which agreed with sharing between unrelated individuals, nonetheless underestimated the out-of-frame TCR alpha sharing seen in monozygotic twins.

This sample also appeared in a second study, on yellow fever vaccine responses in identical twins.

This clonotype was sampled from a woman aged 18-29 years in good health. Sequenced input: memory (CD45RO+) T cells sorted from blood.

CDR3 sequence reads: CASSPRRTDTQYF. The DNA of the CDR3 is TGTGCCAGCAGTCCCAGGCGCACAGATACGCAGTATTTT. V gene TRBV28 combines with J gene TRBJ2-3; D unresolved. Deletions cut 5 bases from V and 1 base from J, with 7 bases between. The CDR3 contains 13 residues. Germline V lookup: CDR1 MDHEN, CDR2 SYDVKM.